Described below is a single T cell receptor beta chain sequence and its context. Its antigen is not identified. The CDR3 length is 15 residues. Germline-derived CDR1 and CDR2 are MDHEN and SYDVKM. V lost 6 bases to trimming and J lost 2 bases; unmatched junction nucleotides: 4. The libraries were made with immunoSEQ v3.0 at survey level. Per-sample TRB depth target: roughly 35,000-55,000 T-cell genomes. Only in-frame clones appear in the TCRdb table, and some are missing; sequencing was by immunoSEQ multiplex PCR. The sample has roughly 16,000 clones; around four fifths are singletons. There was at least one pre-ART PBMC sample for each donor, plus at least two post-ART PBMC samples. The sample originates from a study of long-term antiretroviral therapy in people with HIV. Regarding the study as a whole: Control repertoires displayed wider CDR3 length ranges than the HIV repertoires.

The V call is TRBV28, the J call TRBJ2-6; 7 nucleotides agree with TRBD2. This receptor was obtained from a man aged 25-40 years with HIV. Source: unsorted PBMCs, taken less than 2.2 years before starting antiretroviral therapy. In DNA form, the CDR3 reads TGTGCCAGCAGCTCTGGGGGGGCTGGGGCCAACGTCCTGACTTTC. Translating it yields CASSSGGAGANVLTF.